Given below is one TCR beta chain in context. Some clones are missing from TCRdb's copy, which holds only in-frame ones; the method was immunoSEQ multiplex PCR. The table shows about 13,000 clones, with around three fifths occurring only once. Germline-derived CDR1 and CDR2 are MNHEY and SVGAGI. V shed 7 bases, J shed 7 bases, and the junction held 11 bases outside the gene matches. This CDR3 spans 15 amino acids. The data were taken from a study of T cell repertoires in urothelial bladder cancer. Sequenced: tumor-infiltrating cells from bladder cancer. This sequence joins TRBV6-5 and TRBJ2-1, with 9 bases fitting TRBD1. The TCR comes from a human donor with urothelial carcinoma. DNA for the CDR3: TGTGCCAGCAACAATCGGGACAGGGCAGGGAATGAGCAGTTCTTC. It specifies CASNNRDRAGNEQFF.